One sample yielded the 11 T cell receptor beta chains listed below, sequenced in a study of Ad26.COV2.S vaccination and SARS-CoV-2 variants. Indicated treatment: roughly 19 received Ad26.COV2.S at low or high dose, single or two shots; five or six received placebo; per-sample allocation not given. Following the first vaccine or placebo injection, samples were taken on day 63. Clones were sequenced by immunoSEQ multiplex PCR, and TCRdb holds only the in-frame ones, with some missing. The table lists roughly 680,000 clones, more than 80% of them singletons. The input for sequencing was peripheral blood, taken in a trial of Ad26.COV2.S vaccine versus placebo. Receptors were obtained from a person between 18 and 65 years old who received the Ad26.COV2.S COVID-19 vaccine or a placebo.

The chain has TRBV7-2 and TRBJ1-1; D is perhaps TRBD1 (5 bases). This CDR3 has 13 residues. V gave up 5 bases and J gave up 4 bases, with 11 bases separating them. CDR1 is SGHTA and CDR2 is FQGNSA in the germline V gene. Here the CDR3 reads CASSTGLGTEAFF. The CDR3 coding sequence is TGTGCCAGCAGCACAGGATTAGGCACTGAAGCTTTCTTT.

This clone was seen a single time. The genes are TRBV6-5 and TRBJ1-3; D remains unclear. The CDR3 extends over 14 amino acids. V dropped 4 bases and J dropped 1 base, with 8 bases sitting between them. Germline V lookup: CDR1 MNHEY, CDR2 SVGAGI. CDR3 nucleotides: TGTGCCAGCAGTTCGGACCTTTCTGGAAACACCATATATTTT. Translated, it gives CASSSDLSGNTIYF.

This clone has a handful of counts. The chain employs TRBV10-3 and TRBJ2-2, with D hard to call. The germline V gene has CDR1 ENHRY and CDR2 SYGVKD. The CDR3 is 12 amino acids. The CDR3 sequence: CASTGRTGELFF. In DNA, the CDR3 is TGTGCTTCTACTGGGCGAACCGGGGAGCTGTTTTTT.

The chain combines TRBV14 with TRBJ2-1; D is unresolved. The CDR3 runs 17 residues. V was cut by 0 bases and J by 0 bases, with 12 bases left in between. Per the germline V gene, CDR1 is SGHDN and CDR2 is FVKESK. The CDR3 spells CASSQEVNYLSYNEQFF. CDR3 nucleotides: TGTGCCAGCAGCCAAGAAGTAAACTACCTCTCCTACAATGAGCAGTTCTTC.

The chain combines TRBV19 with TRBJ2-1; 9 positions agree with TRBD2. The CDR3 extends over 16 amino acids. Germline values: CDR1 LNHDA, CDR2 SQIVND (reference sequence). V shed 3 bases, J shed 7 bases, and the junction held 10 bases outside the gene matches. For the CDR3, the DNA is TGTGCCAGTAGTATTCCCCAGGGACTAGCCTTAAATGAGCAGTTCTTC. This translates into CASSIPQGLALNEQFF.

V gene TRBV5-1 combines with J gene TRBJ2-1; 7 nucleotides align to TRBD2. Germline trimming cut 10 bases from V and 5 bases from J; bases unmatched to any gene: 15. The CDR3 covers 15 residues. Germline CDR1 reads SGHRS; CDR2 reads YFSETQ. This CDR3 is CASALVAGADNEQFF. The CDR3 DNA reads TGCGCCTCGGCTCTGGTAGCGGGCGCGGACAATGAGCAGTTCTTC.

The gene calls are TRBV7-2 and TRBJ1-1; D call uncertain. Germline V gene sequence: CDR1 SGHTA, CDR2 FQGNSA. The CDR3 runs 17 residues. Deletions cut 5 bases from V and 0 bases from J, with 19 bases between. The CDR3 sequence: CASSQAGRLNMNTEAFF. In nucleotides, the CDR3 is TGTGCCAGCAGCCAAGCGGGCAGACTAAATATGAACACTGAAGCTTTCTTT.

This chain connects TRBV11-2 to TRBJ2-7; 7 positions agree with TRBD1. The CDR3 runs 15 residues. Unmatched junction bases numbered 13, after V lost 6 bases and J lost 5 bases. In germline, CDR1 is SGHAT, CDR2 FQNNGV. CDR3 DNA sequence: TGTGCCAGCAGACCACTGACAGGGTGGGAAAACGAGCAGTACTTC. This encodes CASRPLTGWENEQYF.

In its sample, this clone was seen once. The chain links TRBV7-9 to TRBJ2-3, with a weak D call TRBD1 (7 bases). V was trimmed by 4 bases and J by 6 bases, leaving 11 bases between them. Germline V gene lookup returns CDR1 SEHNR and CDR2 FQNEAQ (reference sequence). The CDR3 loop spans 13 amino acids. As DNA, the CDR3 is TGTGCCAGCAGCTCCCCAGGGGGGGATACGCAGTATTTT. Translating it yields CASSSPGGDTQYF.

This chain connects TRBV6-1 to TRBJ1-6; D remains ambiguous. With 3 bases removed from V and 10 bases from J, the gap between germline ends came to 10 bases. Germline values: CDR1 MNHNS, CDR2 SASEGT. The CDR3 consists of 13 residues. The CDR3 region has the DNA TGTGCCAGCAGTGACGAGGCGCGGTCACCCCTCCACTTT. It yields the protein CASSDEARSPLHF.

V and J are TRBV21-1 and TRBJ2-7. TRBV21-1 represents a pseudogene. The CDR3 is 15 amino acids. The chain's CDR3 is CASNSPAEDRYEQYF. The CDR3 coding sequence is TGTGCCAGCAACAGCCCCGCGGAAGACCGCTACGAGCAGTACTTC.